This passage covers 17 T cell receptor beta chains from one sample sequenced in a study of cytomegalovirus exposure and HLA in healthy donors. Use of 60 Vbeta and 13 Jbeta primers characterized the PCR. The repertoire was sequenced with immunoSEQ multiplex PCR; TCRdb's copy has only in-frame clones and lacks some. Here the sample spans about 190,000 clones, roughly four fifths being singletons. Input material: PBMCs. The origin of the receptors is a woman aged 30 to 39 in good health and CMV-seropositive.

This chain uses TRBV25-1 with TRBJ1-5; D remains ambiguous. Per the germline V gene, CDR1 is MGHDK and CDR2 is SYGVNS. This CDR3 has 14 amino acids. V gave up 3 bases and J gave up 0 bases, with 6 bases separating them. CDR3 protein: CASSDSHSNQPQHF. The DNA of the CDR3 is TGTGCCAGCAGTGACAGTCATAGCAATCAGCCCCAGCATTTT.

The chain links TRBV5-1 to TRBJ1-4; 10 bases are a match to TRBD1. The CDR3 is 16 residues long. Looked up from germline, CDR1 is SGHRS and CDR2 is YFSETQ. Losses at the gene ends were 0 bases for V and 5 bases for J; bases not matched to a gene: 4. The CDR3 DNA reads as TGCGCCAGCAGCTTGGGGGGGACAGGGGAAAATGAAAAACTGTTTTTT. Protein product: CASSLGGTGENEKLFF.

CDR3 loop: CASSPRTENYGYTF. The CDR3 nucleotides are TGTGCCAGCAGCCCTCGGACTGAGAACTATGGCTACACCTTC. The chain recombines TRBV7-8 with TRBJ1-2; no clear D gene. This CDR3 has 14 amino acids. CDR1 SGHVS and CDR2 FQNEAQ come from the germline V gene. The ends were cut back, 5 bases at V and 2 bases at J, with 12 bases in the middle.

For the CDR3, the DNA is TGTGCCAGCAGTCAGGACAGGGGATACGGTGGCTACACCTTC. It translates to CASSQDRGYGGYTF. J is TRBJ1-2 and V is TRBV7-9, with 9 nucleotides matching TRBD1. The V gene's germline CDR1 is SEHNR and CDR2 FQNEAQ (reference sequence). The trim removed 6 bases at V and 7 bases at J, leaving 9 bases unmatched. The CDR3 has 14 residues.

The V call is TRBV13, the J call TRBJ2-1; 13 nucleotides align to TRBD2. J lost 4 bases, V lost 5 bases, and 8 bases had no gene match. This CDR3 contains 17 residues. Germline lookup yields CDR1 PRHDT and CDR2 FYEKMQ (reference sequence). Here the CDR3 reads CASSPRLAGGRYNEQFF. CDR3 DNA: TGTGCCAGCAGCCCGCGACTAGCGGGAGGTCGATACAATGAGCAGTTCTTC.

This clone was observed a handful of times. The rearrangement joins TRBV28 to TRBJ2-7; 9 bases align to TRBD1. CDR3 length equals 16 residues. V lost 6 bases, J lost 2 bases, and 11 bases stayed unmatched. Per germline, CDR1 MDHEN and CDR2 SYDVKM. CDR3 coding DNA: TGTGCCAGCAGGTTAGGGGGGACAGGGAAGACCTACGAGCAGTACTTC. It encodes CASRLGGTGKTYEQYF.

The chain is built from TRBV2 and TRBJ2-1; 8 positions match TRBD2. V trimming: 7 bases; J trimming: 5 bases; junction bases outside the gene matches: 7. CDR1 SNHLY and CDR2 FYNNEI come from the germline V gene. The CDR3 sequence is 14 residues long. The CDR3 region is CASIGLARNNEQFF. The CDR3 coding sequence is TGTGCCAGCATAGGACTAGCACGTAACAATGAGCAGTTCTTC. The full variable domain, rest sourced from reference TRBV2 and TRBJ2-1, is EPEVTQTPSHQVTQMGQEVILRCVPISNHLYFYWYRQILGQKVEFLVSFYNNEISEKSEIFDDQFSVERPDGSNFTLKIRSTKLEDSAMYFCASIGLARNNEQFFGPGTRLTVL.

The CDR3 here is CASSPPRARGQPQHF. The CDR3 DNA reads TGTGCCAGCTCACCACCCAGGGCTAGGGGTCAGCCCCAGCATTTT. The chain is built from TRBV18 and TRBJ1-5, with D possibly being TRBD1 (5 bases). The CDR3 is 15 amino acids. Germline V CDR1 and CDR2: KGHSH, LQKENI. V lost 0 bases and J lost 6, with 12 bases in between.

This sequence joins TRBV2 and TRBJ2-6; D remains unclear. The germline V gene has CDR1 SNHLY and CDR2 FYNNEI. The CDR3 is 15 amino acids. The V gene lost 5 bases and the J gene lost 0 bases, with 8 bases spanning the gap. The CDR3 region has the DNA TGTGCCAGCAGTACAGACCACTCTGGGGCCAACGTCCTGACTTTC. Its translation: CASSTDHSGANVLTF.

The chain combines TRBV11-2 with TRBJ2-5; no reliable D call. The length of the CDR3 is 14 residues. Trimming stripped 1 base from V and 5 bases from J, with 11 bases between. CDR1 SGHAT and CDR2 FQNNGV come from the germline V gene. CDR3 region: CASSLGSGLETQYF. CDR3 nucleotide sequence: TGTGCCAGCAGCTTAGGATCAGGCCTGGAGACCCAGTACTTC.

V is TRBV7-6 and J is TRBJ2-3; TRBD2 matches at 7 bases. The germline CDR1 and CDR2 sequences are SGHVS and FNYEAQ. CDR3 length equals 13 residues. V lost 5 bases and J lost 4; bases outside the gene matches: 3. CDR3 in DNA: TGTGCCAGCAGCCGACTAGCCGCAGATACGCAGTATTTT. Translating it yields CASSRLAADTQYF.

The genes are TRBV6-5 and TRBJ1-1, with unresolved D. The germline gives CDR1 MNHEY, CDR2 SVGAGI. Trimming removed 5 bases at V and 5 bases at J, with 18 bases between. The CDR3 is 15 amino acids. The CDR3 DNA follows: TGTGCCAGCAGTCCCCACGCTCAGGTCGAGACTGAAGCTTTCTTT. Translation gives CASSPHAQVETEAFF.

As regards this clone: One end of the junction varies from germline; a read error may be responsible. The J gene is TRBJ2-1, the V gene TRBV7-9; D is possibly TRBD2 (6 bases). The germline CDR1 and CDR2 sequences are SEHNR and FQNEAQ (reference sequence). The CDR3 is 15 amino acids. CDR3 protein: CSSSNTGTAYNEQFF. The CDR3 coding sequence is TGTTCCAGCAGCAACACCGGGACTGCCTACAATGAGCAGTTCTTC.

The rearrangement joins TRBV7-9 to TRBJ2-7; weak D call: TRBD1 (5 bases). Trimming took 5 bases from V and 2 from J, leaving 22 bases between them. Germline V CDR1 and CDR2: SEHNR, FQNEAQ (reference sequence). The CDR3 contains 17 residues. The chain's CDR3 is CASSPHLDSFSTYEQYF. The CDR3 DNA sequence: TGTGCCAGCAGCCCCCACCTAGACAGCTTCTCCACCTACGAGCAGTACTTC.

The chain uses TRBV5-1 and TRBJ1-2; TRBD1 aligns across 7 bases. The CDR3 totals 14 residues. Unmatched junction bases numbered 8, after V lost 0 bases and J lost 9 bases. The germline V gene encodes CDR1 SGHRS and CDR2 YFSETQ. The DNA for the CDR3 is TGCGCCAGCAGCTTGGAGGGTACAGGGGCAAGCTACACCTTC. Protein product: CASSLEGTGASYTF. The whole variable domain, remainder taken from reference TRBV5-1 and TRBJ1-2, is KAGVTQTPRYLIKTRGQQVTLSCSPISGHRSVSWYQQTPGQGLQFLFEYFSETQRNKGNFPGRFSGRQFSNSRSEMNVSTLELGDSALYLCASSLEGTGASYTFGSGTRLTVV.

This clone was observed a single time. This sequence joins TRBV5-1 and TRBJ2-3; no reliable D call. The CDR3 runs 16 residues. V was shortened by 0 bases and J by 1 base, with 12 bases between the two germline ends. Germline-derived CDR1 and CDR2 are SGHRS and YFSETQ. The CDR3 DNA follows: TGCGCCAGCAGCTTGGAAGGTCCCCGGGGCACAGATACGCAGTATTTT. Protein sequence: CASSLEGPRGTDTQYF.

The chain joins TRBV5-1 to TRBJ2-1, with 7 bases that match TRBD2. CDR1 is SGHRS, CDR2 YFSETQ, per germline. The CDR3 totals 17 residues. V was pared by 5 bases and J by 0 bases, with 11 bases of the junction left unmatched. The CDR3, as DNA: TGCGCCAGCAGACGTAGCGGGTCCCTCCTCTCCTACAATGAGCAGTTCTTC. Protein sequence: CASRRSGSLLSYNEQFF.